One sample yielded the 14 T cell receptor beta chains listed below, sequenced in a study of CD8+ T cells in alopecia areata. RNA extraction was followed by reverse transcription into cDNA, which acted as the sequencing template. Libraries were prepared by immunoSEQ multiplex PCR; TCRdb keeps only in-frame clonotypes and omits some of them. The sample lists 150,000 to 200,000 clones, around 71% seen once, with over 10% in the top ten. The specimen was CD8+ T cells sorted from blood, collected at week 0. These receptors were taken from a human donor with alopecia areata.

This clone was detected only a few times. The genes are TRBV30 and TRBJ1-1; D unclear. This CDR3 has 12 residues. CDR1 and CDR2 from the germline V gene are GTSNPN and SVGIG (reference sequence). Between the trimmed V and J ends, which lost 3 bases and 1 base, there was a span of 6 bases. CDR3 protein: CAWRPGNTEAFF. The CDR3 DNA is TGTGCCTGGAGGCCGGGGAACACTGAAGCTTTCTTT.

There are a few counts of this clone. The rearrangement links TRBV30 to TRBJ2-7, with D possibly TRBD2 on 6 matching bases. Germline CDR1 is GTSNPN and CDR2 is SVGIG (reference sequence). Trimming took 8 bases from V and 5 from J, leaving 22 bases between them. The CDR3 spans 14 residues. The CDR3 DNA follows: TGTGCCCCGACACCACCCGGGGGATCACACGAGCAGTACTTC. This sequence encodes CAPTPPGGSHEQYF.

V and J are TRBV7-9 and TRBJ2-1; D ambiguous. Germline CDR1 and CDR2: SEHNR and FQNEAQ (reference sequence). This CDR3 has 14 amino acids. Trimming took off 1 base at V and 6 bases at J, with 10 bases between the two ends. CDR3 sequence reads: CASSLELLSNEQFF. CDR3 bases: TGTGCCAGCAGCTTAGAACTATTGAGCAATGAGCAGTTCTTC. Supplemented by reference TRBV7-9 and TRBJ2-1, the full variable domain reads DTGVSQNPRHKITKRGQNVTFRCDPISEHNRLYWYRQTLGQGPEFLTYFQNEAQLEKSRLLSDRFSAERPKGSFSTLEIQRTEQGDSAMYLCASSLELLSNEQFFGPGTRLTVL.

In this sample, this clone turned up a few times. This chain connects TRBV27 to TRBJ2-7; possible D gene TRBD1, 5 bases. The germline CDR1 and CDR2 sequences are MNHEY and SMNVEV (reference sequence). Trimming took off 3 bases at V and 6 bases at J, with 18 bases between the two ends. This CDR3 contains 15 residues. CDR3 coding DNA: TGTGCCAGCAGTTTCCAACAGGTCCCCTTGGGCGAGCAGTACTTC. Protein sequence: CASSFQQVPLGEQYF.

The V and J genes are TRBV7-2 and TRBJ2-5; no reliable D call. Trimming pared 2 bases from V and 7 bases from J, leaving 14 bases between. The CDR3 covers 14 residues. In germline, CDR1 is SGHTA, CDR2 FQGNSA. The CDR3 reads CASSLSDLDGTQYF. For the CDR3, the DNA is TGTGCCAGCAGCTTAAGTGATCTAGATGGGACCCAGTACTTC.

This clone came up a few times. This chain links TRBV27 with TRBJ2-2, with D perhaps TRBD2 (5 bases). Germline-derived CDR1 and CDR2 are MNHEY and SMNVEV (reference sequence). Trimming cost V 4 bases and J 3 bases, with 6 bases left between them. This CDR3 spans 13 amino acids. The CDR3 DNA reads as TGTGCCAGCAGTTCGGGGTACACCGGGGAGCTGTTTTTT. It codes for CASSSGYTGELFF.

This clone has a handful of counts. The chain combines TRBV1 with TRBJ2-7; the tabulated D call, TRBD2, remains unverified against the DNA. TRBV1 is listed as a pseudogene. The CDR3 is made up of 15 amino acids. CDR3 amino acids: CTSSQDAGISYEQYF. DNA for the CDR3: TGCACCAGCAGCCAAGACGCGGGGATCTCCTACGAGCAGTACTTC.

The chain is built from TRBV5-1 and TRBJ2-7; 7 bases fit TRBD1. The CDR3 extends over 16 amino acids. Germline V lookup: CDR1 SGHRS, CDR2 YFSETQ. Trimming removed 3 bases from V and 0 bases from J; junction bases left unmatched: 9. CDR3 sequence reads: CASSYDDRDISYEQYF. The DNA of the CDR3 is TGCGCCAGCAGCTACGACGACAGGGACATCTCCTACGAGCAGTACTTC.

The chain has TRBV6-5 and TRBJ2-3, with TRBD2 identical over 10 bases. CDR3 size: 15 residues. The V gene end was trimmed by 2 bases and the J gene end by 6 bases; junction bases not matched to a gene: 5. CDR1 and CDR2 from the germline V gene are MNHEY and SVGAGI. CDR3 DNA: TGTGCCAGCAGTTACGGGACTAGCGCTTTGGATACGCAGTATTTT. Protein product: CASSYGTSALDTQYF.

The CDR3 DNA is TGCGCCAGCAGCGCAGGACGGAAGACCTATGGCTACACCTTC. Translation gives CASSAGRKTYGYTF. The gene calls are TRBV23-1 and TRBJ1-2, with D hard to call. TRBV23-1 is reported as an ORF; its role is uncertain. Between the trimmed V and J ends, which lost 6 bases and 4 bases, there was a span of 15 bases. The CDR3 runs to 14 residues.

The chain recombines TRBV14 with TRBJ2-2; 8 nucleotides agree with TRBD2. The CDR3 sequence is 14 residues long. The V gene's germline CDR1 is SGHDN and CDR2 FVKESK. Trimming at V came to 8 bases and at J to 6 bases, leaving 8 bases not matched to a gene. The chain's CDR3 is CASERGSKAGELFF. The CDR3 bases are TGTGCCAGCGAGCGGGGGTCCAAGGCCGGGGAGCTGTTTTTT. Full variable domain (remainder filled in from reference TRBV14 and TRBJ2-2): EAGVTQFPSHSVIEKGQTVTLRCDPISGHDNLYWYRRVMGKEIKFLLHFVKESKQDESGMPNNRFLAERTGGTYSTLKVQPAELEDSGVYFCASERGSKAGELFFGEGSRLTVL.

The chain uses TRBV6-5 and TRBJ2-5; tentative D call: TRBD2 (6 bases). The length of the CDR3 is 11 residues. CDR1 MNHEY and CDR2 SVGAGI come from the germline V gene. V dropped 7 bases and J dropped 5 bases, with 8 bases sitting between them. CDR3 residues: CASTRGETQYF. In nucleotides, the CDR3 is TGTGCCAGCACCCGGGGGGAGACCCAGTACTTC.

CDR3 bases: TGTGCCAGCAGCTTCGGACAGCCGAGGGATAATTCACCCCTCCACTTT. Translation gives CASSFGQPRDNSPLHF. The chain carries TRBV5-6 and TRBJ1-6; the D gene is possibly TRBD1 (6 bases). From germline, CDR1 is SGHDT and CDR2 YYEEEE. This CDR3 has 16 residues. V was pared by 2 bases and J by 5 bases, with 14 bases between.

This clone appeared a few times. CDR3 amino acids: CASSQSGGATDTQYF. CDR3 nucleotides: TGTGCCAGCAGCCAAAGCGGGGGGGCGACAGATACGCAGTATTTT. The rearrangement links TRBV6-5 to TRBJ2-3; 10 bases align to TRBD2. The V gene's germline CDR1 is MNHEY and CDR2 SVGAGI. J was trimmed by 3 bases and V by 6 bases; bases with no gene match: 6. The CDR3 is 15 residues long.